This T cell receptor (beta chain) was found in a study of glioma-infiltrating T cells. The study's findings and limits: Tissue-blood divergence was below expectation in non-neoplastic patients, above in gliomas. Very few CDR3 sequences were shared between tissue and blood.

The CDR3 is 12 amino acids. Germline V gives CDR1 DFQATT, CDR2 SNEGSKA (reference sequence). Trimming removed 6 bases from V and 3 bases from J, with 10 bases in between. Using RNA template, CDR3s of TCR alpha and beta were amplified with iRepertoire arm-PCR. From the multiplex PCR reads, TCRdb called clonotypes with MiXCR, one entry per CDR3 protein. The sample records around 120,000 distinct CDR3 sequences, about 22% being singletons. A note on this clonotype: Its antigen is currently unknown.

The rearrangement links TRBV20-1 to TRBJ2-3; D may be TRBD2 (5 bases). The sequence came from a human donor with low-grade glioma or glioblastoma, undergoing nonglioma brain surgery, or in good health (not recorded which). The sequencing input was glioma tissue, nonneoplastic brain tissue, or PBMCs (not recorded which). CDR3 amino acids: CSARPGTDTQYF. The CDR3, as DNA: TGCAGTGCGCGGCCGGGGACAGATACGCAGTATTTT.